This T cell receptor beta chain was retrieved from a study of blood T cell repertoires in COVID-19. V was pared by 4 bases and J by 1 base, with 13 bases between. Germline CDR1 KGHSH, CDR2 LQKENI. The CDR3 consists of 15 residues. The table came from immunoSEQ multiplex PCR; TCRdb's copy has only in-frame clones and leaves some out. Among 180,000 or so clones listed, around 86% were seen once. This clone was seen once. The sample was peripheral blood. The chain couples TRBV18 to TRBJ1-1; maybe TRBD1 (5 bases). The source of this sequence is a man in his 60s with acute or convalescent COVID-19. CDR3 coding DNA: TGTGCCAGCTCACTCTCGGGGGTGGCGAACACTGAAGCTTTCTTT. The encoded protein is CASSLSGVANTEAFF.